The present T cell receptor (beta chain) was sequenced within a study of PD-1 blockade in classical Hodgkin lymphoma. Worth noting for this clone: Antigen specificity is unknown.

CDR3 length: 14 residues. Germline CDR1 is SGHDT and CDR2 is YYEEEE. V lost 1 base and J lost 2, with 9 bases in between. Repertoires were generated with immunoSEQ multiplex PCR, while TCRdb's copy carries only in-frame clones and drops some. The table includes approximately 99,000 clones, more than 80% detected once. Each patient's relapse followed autologous stem cell transplantation, and brentuximab vedotin exposure varied. Best responses were complete response, partial response or progressive disease. Whole-study results and caveats: Unlike CD8+ TCR diversity, which did not rise significantly by C4D1, CD4+ TCR diversity did.

This sequence was found in a human donor with classical Hodgkin lymphoma. This chain links TRBV5-6 with TRBJ1-2; tentative D call: TRBD1 (6 bases). The sequencing used peripheral blood mononuclear cells (PBMCs), collected before the second cycle of nivolumab. The CDR3, as DNA: TGTGCCAGCAGCTTGACAGGGCGGAACTATGGCTACACCTTC. This sequence encodes CASSLTGRNYGYTF.